This T cell receptor beta chain was found in a study of vaccination effects on CD4 cells after COVID-19. Regarding the study as a whole: The study enrolled few convalescent patients and sampled no early post-infection timepoints.

Comments on this clone: Its target is not known.

With 3 bases clipped from V and 6 bases from J, the junction kept 7 bases outside the gene matches. The CDR3 consists of 14 residues. The germline CDR1 and CDR2 sequences are SGDLS and YYNGEE. Isolating CD4+ T cells followed approximately nine days of culture. Either the mRNA-1273 or the BNT162b2 vaccine was given to participants as two doses. On days 3 and 7, fresh IL-2 medium replaced half the medium. The repertoire was sequenced with immunoSEQ multiplex PCR; TCRdb's copy has only in-frame clones and lacks some. The sample yields about 57,000 clones, about 78% seen once. The V gene is TRBV9, the J gene TRBJ2-3, with 7 bases aligning to TRBD2. The source was CD4+ T cells from PBMCs cultured without peptide, collected after COVID-19 vaccination. This receptor was taken from a human donor who received a COVID-19 vaccine. CDR3 residues: CASSAGTIRDTQYF. CDR3 nucleotides: TGTGCCAGCAGCGCCGGGACTATCCGTGATACGCAGTATTTT.